This TCR beta chain originates from a study of T cell changes during pregnancy in multiple sclerosis. The germline V and J ends were trimmed by 3 bases and 5 bases, with 11 bases remaining between them. The CDR3 has 13 amino acids. From germline, CDR1 is MDHEN and CDR2 SYDVKM. Libraries were prepared by immunoSEQ multiplex PCR; TCRdb keeps only in-frame clonotypes and omits some of them. The table lists some 74,000 clones, roughly 89% of them singletons. This chain links TRBV28 with TRBJ2-7; a weak D match, TRBD2 (6 bases). The specimen comprised peripheral blood, sampled after pregnancy. The sequence was collected from a female donor in good health, enrolled as a control in a pregnancy study. The CDR3 bases are TGTGCCAGCAGTTTGCGGAGGGCCCACGAGCAGTACTTC. It codes for CASSLRRAHEQYF.